These T cell receptor beta chains were read from a single sample in a study of cytomegalovirus exposure and HLA in healthy donors. Profiled with immunoSEQ multiplex PCR; TCRdb holds only in-frame clones, not every one. Of about 140,000 clones detected, roughly 79% appear once; the ten largest clones hold roughly 2.1%. Sequences were obtained from PBMCs. Receptors originate from a woman in her thirties or forties in good health and CMV-seronegative. Each CDR3 is given with its conserved first and last residue. Fields, in order: clone size, D gene, CDR3 length, J gene, V gene, CDR3 DNA, CDR3 protein. The D gene is left open where the match is weak. Clone size is given for some rows only: seen once, a few or many times, or a class if the clone is expanded.

clone_size: -; d_call: TRBD2; cdr3_length: 17; j_call: TRBJ2-1; v_call: TRBV9; cdr3_nt: TGTGCCAGCAGCCCACTTGGTTCTGCGGGAGGGCTCAATGAGCAGTTCTTC; cdr3_aa: CASSPLGSAGGLNEQFF
clone_size: -; d_call: TRBD1; cdr3_length: 14; j_call: TRBJ2-5; v_call: TRBV9; cdr3_nt: TGTGCCAGCAGCGTAGGACAGGGTTCAGAGACCCAGTACTTC; cdr3_aa: CASSVGQGSETQYF
clone_size: -; d_call: TRBD2; cdr3_length: 16; j_call: TRBJ2-3; v_call: TRBV9; cdr3_nt: TGTGCCAGCAGTACGCACCGGGGGACTACCACAGATACGCAGTATTTT; cdr3_aa: CASSTHRGTTTDTQYF
clone_size: few; d_call: TRBD2; cdr3_length: 16; j_call: TRBJ2-3; v_call: TRBV11-2; cdr3_nt: TGTGCCAGCAGCTTGGGGACTAGCGGGAGGTGGGATACGCAGTATTTT; cdr3_aa: CASSLGTSGRWDTQYF
clone_size: few; d_call: -; cdr3_length: 15; j_call: TRBJ1-3; v_call: TRBV4-2; cdr3_nt: TGTGCCAGCAGCCAAGGGGAGAGCTCTGGAAACACCATATATTTT; cdr3_aa: CASSQGESSGNTIYF
clone_size: -; d_call: -; cdr3_length: 15; j_call: TRBJ2-1; v_call: TRBV11-2; cdr3_nt: TGTGCCAGCAGCCCTTTGACAGGCTCCTACAATGAGCAGTTCTTC; cdr3_aa: CASSPLTGSYNEQFF
clone_size: -; d_call: -; cdr3_length: 16; j_call: TRBJ2-4; v_call: TRBV7-2; cdr3_nt: TGTGCCAGCAGCTCGGAGCTACATGTCGCCAAAAACATTCAGTACTTC; cdr3_aa: CASSSELHVAKNIQYF
clone_size: -; d_call: TRBD1; cdr3_length: 19; j_call: TRBJ2-6; v_call: TRBV13; cdr3_nt: TGTGCCAGCAGCTTACGGCTTCTAGAAGGGGGCTACGGGGCCAACGTCCTGACTTTC; cdr3_aa: CASSLRLLEGGYGANVLTF
clone_size: -; d_call: -; cdr3_length: 16; j_call: TRBJ2-4; v_call: TRBV4-1; cdr3_nt: TGCGCCAGCAGCCAAAGGGTGGACTTAGCCAAAAACATTCAGTACTTC; cdr3_aa: CASSQRVDLAKNIQYF
clone_size: -; d_call: TRBD1; cdr3_length: 15; j_call: TRBJ2-3; v_call: TRBV5-4; cdr3_nt: TGTGCCAGCAGCTCCCGGGACAGGAGCACAGATACGCAGTATTTT; cdr3_aa: CASSSRDRSTDTQYF
clone_size: few; d_call: TRBD2; cdr3_length: 17; j_call: TRBJ2-7; v_call: TRBV5-4; cdr3_nt: TGTGCCAGCAGCTTTGGGGGGAGGGTCCGCTGGGGCGACGAGCAGTACTTC; cdr3_aa: CASSFGGRVRWGDEQYF
clone_size: -; d_call: -; cdr3_length: 16; j_call: TRBJ1-1; v_call: TRBV4-1; cdr3_nt: TGCGCCAGCAGTCACAAGCGACAGCCCCAGAACACTGAAGCTTTCTTT; cdr3_aa: CASSHKRQPQNTEAFF
clone_size: -; d_call: TRBD1; cdr3_length: 16; j_call: TRBJ1-1; v_call: TRBV19; cdr3_nt: TGTGCCAGTAGTATAAGGACAGGAGTGAGAAGCACTGAAGCTTTCTTT; cdr3_aa: CASSIRTGVRSTEAFF
clone_size: -; d_call: TRBD2; cdr3_length: 17; j_call: TRBJ2-1; v_call: TRBV5-1; cdr3_nt: TGCGCCAGCAGCTTGGAGCGGTCTCCGGGACTAGAGGATGAGCAGTTCTTC; cdr3_aa: CASSLERSPGLEDEQFF
clone_size: -; d_call: -; cdr3_length: 14; j_call: TRBJ2-4; v_call: TRBV6-1; cdr3_nt: TGTGCCAGCAGTGAAGGGAGTGCCAAAAACATTCAGTACTTC; cdr3_aa: CASSEGSAKNIQYF
clone_size: -; d_call: TRBD1; cdr3_length: 14; j_call: TRBJ2-7; v_call: TRBV7-9; cdr3_nt: TGTGCCAGCAGCTTTCAACAGGGGTCCTACGAGCAGTACTTC; cdr3_aa: CASSFQQGSYEQYF
clone_size: few; d_call: -; cdr3_length: 15; j_call: TRBJ2-7; v_call: TRBV13; cdr3_nt: TGTGCCAGCAGCCCAGGGGTATGGGGGCGATCCGCGCAGTACTTC; cdr3_aa: CASSPGVWGRSAQYF
clone_size: -; d_call: TRBD2; cdr3_length: 14; j_call: TRBJ2-5; v_call: TRBV7-9; cdr3_nt: TGTGCCAGCAGCTTTCGCGGGGGCCAAGAGACCCAGTACTTC; cdr3_aa: CASSFRGGQETQYF
clone_size: -; d_call: -; cdr3_length: 17; j_call: TRBJ2-7; v_call: TRBV7-7; cdr3_nt: TGTGCCAGCAGCTTAGCAACTAGCTGTCCCGTCTCCTACGAGCAGTACTTC; cdr3_aa: CASSLATSCPVSYEQYF
clone_size: -; d_call: -; cdr3_length: 14; j_call: TRBJ1-5; v_call: TRBV15; cdr3_nt: TGTGCCACCAGCAGAGGTTCCCTCCATCAGCCCCAGCATTTT; cdr3_aa: CATSRGSLHQPQHF
clone_size: -; d_call: -; cdr3_length: 16; j_call: TRBJ2-7; v_call: TRBV10-1; cdr3_nt: TGCGCCAAACGGCCTGGGACTGGAGTAATGGCCTACGAGCAGTACTTC; cdr3_aa: CAKRPGTGVMAYEQYF
clone_size: -; d_call: -; cdr3_length: 15; j_call: TRBJ2-2; v_call: TRBV19; cdr3_nt: TGTGCCAGTAGTATAGTTCAGTCAGGGGCCGGGGAGCTGTTTTTT; cdr3_aa: CASSIVQSGAGELFF
clone_size: -; d_call: -; cdr3_length: 19; j_call: TRBJ2-1; v_call: TRBV7-9; cdr3_nt: TGTGCCAGCAGCCCGGTCCCGGGACACGAGGATAGCCTATTTTATGAGCAGTTCTTC; cdr3_aa: CASSPVPGHEDSLFYEQFF
clone_size: -; d_call: TRBD2; cdr3_length: 15; j_call: TRBJ2-3; v_call: TRBV15; cdr3_nt: TGTGCCACCAGCAGGTCTAGCGGGAGTTCAGATACGCAGTATTTT; cdr3_aa: CATSRSSGSSDTQYF
clone_size: -; d_call: -; cdr3_length: 11; j_call: TRBJ2-5; v_call: TRBV28; cdr3_nt: TGTGCCAGCAGTCTTAAAGAGACCCAGTACTTC; cdr3_aa: CASSLKETQYF
clone_size: -; d_call: -; cdr3_length: 15; j_call: TRBJ1-2; v_call: TRBV5-1; cdr3_nt: TGCGCCAGCAGCTTGATGGACAGCTCTAACTATGGCTACACCTTC; cdr3_aa: CASSLMDSSNYGYTF
clone_size: -; d_call: -; cdr3_length: 12; j_call: TRBJ2-7; v_call: TRBV27; cdr3_nt: TGTGCCAGCAGTCCGATAGGAGTCGAGCAGTACTTC; cdr3_aa: CASSPIGVEQYF
clone_size: -; d_call: -; cdr3_length: 14; j_call: TRBJ2-7; v_call: TRBV4-3; cdr3_nt: TGCGCCAGCAGCCAAGACCACATCTCCTACGAGCAGTACTTC; cdr3_aa: CASSQDHISYEQYF
clone_size: -; d_call: -; cdr3_length: 19; j_call: TRBJ2-4; v_call: TRBV19; cdr3_nt: TGTGCCAGTAGTATAGATTATTTGAGGGCAGGGGGAGGCAAAAACATTCAGTACTTC; cdr3_aa: CASSIDYLRAGGGKNIQYF
clone_size: -; d_call: TRBD1; cdr3_length: 15; j_call: TRBJ2-7; v_call: TRBV14; cdr3_nt: TGTGCCAGCAGCCAAGAATTCGGGACAGCCTACGAGCAGTACTTC; cdr3_aa: CASSQEFGTAYEQYF
clone_size: -; d_call: -; cdr3_length: 15; j_call: TRBJ2-7; v_call: TRBV19; cdr3_nt: -; cdr3_aa: CASTSGLAGAYEQYF
clone_size: many; d_call: -; cdr3_length: 15; j_call: TRBJ2-7; v_call: TRBV30; cdr3_nt: TGTGCCTGGAGTCCCTCAGGAGGATATACCTACGAGCAGTACTTC; cdr3_aa: CAWSPSGGYTYEQYF
clone_size: -; d_call: -; cdr3_length: 14; j_call: TRBJ2-7; v_call: TRBV7-8; cdr3_nt: TGTGCCAGCAGCTTAGGTTATAGTACCTACGAGCAGTACTTC; cdr3_aa: CASSLGYSTYEQYF
clone_size: -; d_call: -; cdr3_length: 14; j_call: TRBJ2-7; v_call: TRBV6-5; cdr3_nt: TGTGCCAGCTCGCTGGGGAAGAGGGGAGGCGAGCAGTACTTC; cdr3_aa: CASSLGKRGGEQYF
clone_size: -; d_call: TRBD2; cdr3_length: 16; j_call: TRBJ2-7; v_call: TRBV4-2; cdr3_nt: TGTGCCAGCAGCCAAACCCGGGGGCGGGAGGGCGGCGAGCAGTACTTC; cdr3_aa: CASSQTRGREGGEQYF
clone_size: once; d_call: -; cdr3_length: 15; j_call: TRBJ2-3; v_call: TRBV18; cdr3_nt: TGTGCCAGCTCACTGAGCGGGTGGGCCACAGATACGCAGTATTTT; cdr3_aa: CASSLSGWATDTQYF
clone_size: -; d_call: TRBD1; cdr3_length: 14; j_call: TRBJ1-2; v_call: TRBV9; cdr3_nt: TGTGCCAGCAGCGTAGACGGACAGGGGAATAGCTACACCTTC; cdr3_aa: CASSVDGQGNSYTF
clone_size: -; d_call: -; cdr3_length: 16; j_call: TRBJ2-1; v_call: TRBV4-2; cdr3_nt: TGTGCCAGCAGCCAAGATCGCCTAGCCCCGTACAATGAGCAGTTCTTC; cdr3_aa: CASSQDRLAPYNEQFF
clone_size: -; d_call: -; cdr3_length: 15; j_call: TRBJ2-3; v_call: TRBV7-3; cdr3_nt: TGTGCCAGCAGCTTAACCCCTCGGGGGAGGGATACGCAGTATTTT; cdr3_aa: CASSLTPRGRDTQYF
clone_size: -; d_call: TRBD1; cdr3_length: 19; j_call: TRBJ2-6; v_call: TRBV6-4; cdr3_nt: TGTGCCAGCAGTCCGAGGAGACAGGGGGCCTTCTCTGGGGCCAACGTCCTGACTTTC; cdr3_aa: CASSPRRQGAFSGANVLTF
clone_size: -; d_call: -; cdr3_length: 15; j_call: TRBJ2-4; v_call: TRBV6-5; cdr3_nt: TGTGCCAGCAGTTACTCACAGGCCCCACGGAACATTCAGTACTTC; cdr3_aa: CASSYSQAPRNIQYF
clone_size: -; d_call: TRBD2; cdr3_length: 15; j_call: TRBJ2-5; v_call: TRBV7-9; cdr3_nt: TGTGCCAGCAGCTTCCTCCTTAGCGGGAGGCCGACCCAGTACTTC; cdr3_aa: CASSFLLSGRPTQYF
clone_size: few; d_call: -; cdr3_length: 12; j_call: TRBJ2-1; v_call: TRBV7-8; cdr3_nt: TGTGCCAGCAGCTTAGACAGGGATTCTGAGTTCTTC; cdr3_aa: CASSLDRDSEFF
clone_size: -; d_call: -; cdr3_length: 15; j_call: TRBJ1-1; v_call: TRBV16; cdr3_nt: TGTGCCAGCAGCCTGCGATCGACAGAGAACACTGAAGCTTTCTTT; cdr3_aa: CASSLRSTENTEAFF
clone_size: -; d_call: TRBD2; cdr3_length: 16; j_call: TRBJ2-1; v_call: TRBV10-3; cdr3_nt: TGTGCCATCAGCGGGACTAGCGGGGAGAACTACAATGAGCAGTTCTTC; cdr3_aa: CAISGTSGENYNEQFF
clone_size: -; d_call: TRBD2; cdr3_length: 15; j_call: TRBJ2-2; v_call: TRBV7-9; cdr3_nt: TGTGCCAGCAGCTTACCAGCGGGAGGGGCCGGGGAGCTGTTTTTT; cdr3_aa: CASSLPAGGAGELFF
clone_size: -; d_call: -; cdr3_length: 13; j_call: TRBJ1-1; v_call: TRBV28; cdr3_nt: TGTGCCAGCAGTTTACCCGGGGGGGTGGGAGCTTTCTTT; cdr3_aa: CASSLPGGVGAFF
clone_size: -; d_call: TRBD1; cdr3_length: 18; j_call: TRBJ2-7; v_call: TRBV5-4; cdr3_nt: TGTGCCAGCGAGCCACGGGGACAGGCTAACTTTCCCGCCTACGAGCAGTACTTC; cdr3_aa: CASEPRGQANFPAYEQYF
clone_size: -; d_call: -; cdr3_length: 17; j_call: TRBJ2-7; v_call: TRBV5-4; cdr3_nt: TGTGCCAGCAGCGCAGGGGCGGCTAGCGGTTACTCCTACGAGCAGTACTTC; cdr3_aa: CASSAGAASGYSYEQYF
clone_size: -; d_call: TRBD1; cdr3_length: 13; j_call: TRBJ1-1; v_call: TRBV7-9; cdr3_nt: TGTGCCAGCAGCTTCGACAGGGGAACTGAAGCTTTCTTT; cdr3_aa: CASSFDRGTEAFF